One and the same sample provided the 29 T cell receptor beta chains below, sequenced in a study of T cell changes during pregnancy in multiple sclerosis (dated by TCRdb to between 2018 and 2021). The library was built by means of the immunoSEQ multiplex PCR assay. What TCRdb holds here is the immuneACCESS table cut down to in-frame rearrangements. Part of the clones is not present; checked against another copy, under half of the missing clones reflect an unresolved V gene, and the others are unexplained. This sample is represented by about 42,000 clones; 75% to 95% of them were singletons. Of the sample, approximately 2% is held by the ten largest clones. Material: CD4+ T cells from peripheral blood mononuclear cells, obtained after pregnancy. The source is a female donor in good health, enrolled as a control in a pregnancy study.

The gene calls are TRBV2 and TRBJ1-4; possibly TRBD1 for D (5 bases). Trimming took off 8 bases at V and 7 bases at J, with 14 bases between the two ends. The germline CDR1 and CDR2 sequences are SNHLY and FYNNEI. The CDR3 loop spans 13 amino acids. This CDR3 reads CASLGGEGEKLFF. The CDR3 bases are TGTGCCAGCTTGGGGGGGGAGGGTGAAAAACTGTTTTTT.

This clone was observed a handful of times. This chain uses TRBV6-4 with TRBJ2-7, with 7 bases matching TRBD2. Germline values: CDR1 MRHNA, CDR2 SNTAGT. Losses at the gene ends were 7 bases for V and 3 bases for J; bases not matched to a gene: 6. This CDR3 contains 13 residues. The CDR3 DNA follows: TGTGCCAGCATTGCACTAGCGAACTACGAGCAGTACTTC. It is translated as CASIALANYEQYF.

This chain connects TRBV27 to TRBJ2-7; 10 bases map to TRBD2. Germline V CDR1 and CDR2: MNHEY, SMNVEV (reference sequence). The V segment lost 7 bases and the J segment 4 bases; nucleotides outside the gene matches: 13. The CDR3 has 16 amino acids. CDR3 DNA sequence: TGTGCCAGCACTGGGCTAGCGGGAGTTAGGATATACGAGCAGTACTTC. Protein sequence: CASTGLAGVRIYEQYF.

The chain employs TRBV4-1 and TRBJ2-7, with TRBD1 matching over 8 bases. Trimming took 4 bases from V and 5 from J; bases not matched to a gene: 4. The CDR3 sequence is 13 residues long. Germline CDR1 reads MGHRA; CDR2 reads YSYEKL. In DNA form, the CDR3 reads TGCGCCAGCAGCCTCGCAGGGGGCAACGAGCAGTACTTC. Residues: CASSLAGGNEQYF.

The genes are TRBV28 and TRBJ1-2; tentatively, D is TRBD1 (5 bases). Germline V gene lookup returns CDR1 MDHEN and CDR2 SYDVKM. CDR3 length: 14 residues. Trimming left V 2 bases short and J 8 bases short, with 15 bases between. CDR3 sequence: CASSLGARVSGYTF. In DNA form, the CDR3 reads TGTGCCAGCAGTTTAGGGGCCAGAGTTTCGGGCTACACCTTC.

The chain joins TRBV19 to TRBJ2-5; 15 nucleotides line up with TRBD2. The germline gives CDR1 LNHDA, CDR2 SQIVND (reference sequence). CDR3 size: 16 residues. The junction had 4 bases not matched to a gene; V was cut back by 4 bases and J by 4 bases. CDR3 sequence (DNA): TGTGCCAGTAGTAATCCGGGACTAGCGGGGGGAGAGACCCAGTACTTC. Translating it yields CASSNPGLAGGETQYF.

The chain joins TRBV27 to TRBJ2-1; 8 bases align to TRBD2. The CDR3 has 15 amino acids. The germline gives CDR1 MNHEY, CDR2 SMNVEV (reference sequence). The V and J ends lost 6 bases and 0 bases, in that order; junction bases with no gene match: 4. The CDR3: CASRSGGSSYNEQFF. Here the CDR3 DNA reads TGTGCCAGCAGGTCGGGGGGGAGCTCCTACAATGAGCAGTTCTTC.

The genes are TRBV7-3 and TRBJ2-5, with 8 nucleotides matching TRBD1. This CDR3 has 15 amino acids. V was clipped by 1 base and J by 4 bases; unmatched bases: 5. CDR1 is SGHTA and CDR2 is FQGTGA in the germline V gene. CDR3: CASSLIRGRGETQYF. As DNA, the CDR3 is TGTGCCAGCAGCTTAATCAGGGGGCGCGGAGAGACCCAGTACTTC.

The J gene is TRBJ2-7, the V gene TRBV10-3; TRBD2 matches 12 bases. The CDR3 consists of 14 residues. Germline assignment: CDR1 ENHRY and CDR2 SYGVKD. V dropped 6 bases and J dropped 6; count of bases not matched to a gene: 6. As DNA, the CDR3 is TGTGCCATCAGCTCTAGCGGGGGGGCCGGCGAGCAGTACTTC. This sequence encodes CAISSSGGAGEQYF.

This chain joins TRBV27 and TRBJ2-2, with D tentatively TRBD1 (5 bases). Trimming took 6 bases from V and 2 from J, leaving 7 bases between them. The CDR3 contains 13 residues. In germline, CDR1 is MNHEY, CDR2 SMNVEV (reference sequence). Here the CDR3 reads CASSRVNTGELFF. For the CDR3, the DNA is TGTGCCAGCAGCAGGGTAAACACCGGGGAGCTGTTTTTT.

This chain joins TRBV5-6 and TRBJ1-2; 7 nucleotides agree with TRBD1. This CDR3 contains 14 residues. V dropped 4 bases and J dropped 3; count of bases not matched to a gene: 6. Germline V gives CDR1 SGHDT, CDR2 YYEEEE. The CDR3 sequence is CASSPDRRDYGYTF. The CDR3 DNA reads as TGTGCCAGCAGCCCGGACAGGAGGGACTATGGCTACACCTTC.

The V and J genes are TRBV7-3 and TRBJ2-3, with no clear D. CDR3 length: 13 amino acids. V gave up 2 bases and J gave up 2 bases, with 5 bases separating them. Germline V CDR1 and CDR2: SGHTA, FQGTGA. In nucleotides, the CDR3 is TGTGCCAGCAGCTTAGCGATCACAGATACGCAGTATTTT. It translates to CASSLAITDTQYF. The complete variable domain, with remaining parts taken from reference TRBV7-3 and TRBJ2-3, reads GAGVSQTPSNKVTEKGKYVELRCDPISGHTALYWYRQSLGQGPEFLIYFQGTGAADDSGLPNDRFFAVRPEGSVSTLKIQRTERGDSAVYLCASSLAITDTQYFGPGTRLTVL.

This chain joins TRBV19 and TRBJ2-1; 8 bases line up with TRBD1. In germline, CDR1 is LNHDA, CDR2 SQIVND (reference sequence). The CDR3 is 16 amino acids. Trimming took 1 base from V and 8 from J; bases not matched to a gene: 10. DNA for the CDR3: TGTGCCAGTAGTATAGGACAGGGGATAGTTGTGGATGAGCAGTTCTTC. It is translated as CASSIGQGIVVDEQFF.

V usage is TRBV19 and J usage is TRBJ2-1; D might be TRBD2 (6 bases). Germline V CDR1 and CDR2: LNHDA, SQIVND (reference sequence). Trimming removed 0 bases from V and 0 bases from J, with 15 bases in between. The CDR3 is 18 residues long. The CDR3 loop is CASSIDRVAALSYNEQFF. CDR3 bases: TGTGCCAGTAGTATAGATCGAGTAGCGGCCCTCTCCTACAATGAGCAGTTCTTC.

The chain couples TRBV2 to TRBJ2-5; D may be TRBD1 (6 bases). There are 15 residues in the CDR3. Germline CDR1 and CDR2: SNHLY and FYNNEI. Trimming shortened V by 5 bases and J by 2 bases, and 15 bases separated the two germline ends. The CDR3 loop is CASSKTQGSQETQYF. In DNA form, the CDR3 reads TGTGCCAGCAGTAAAACACAGGGATCACAAGAGACCCAGTACTTC.

The chain joins TRBV19 to TRBJ2-1, with 8 bases aligning to TRBD2. The CDR3 length is 17 residues. CDR1 is LNHDA and CDR2 is SQIVND in the germline V gene (reference sequence). The J segment lost 10 bases and the V segment lost 2 bases, leaving 16 bases of the junction unmatched. The CDR3 spells CASSITLLAVGLSEQFF. The CDR3 DNA reads as TGTGCCAGTAGTATAACCCTACTAGCGGTAGGGCTTAGCGAGCAGTTCTTC.

This clone was counted only a few times. The CDR3 sequence is CASSLAEGSGGDTQYF. In DNA form, the CDR3 reads TGCGCCAGCAGCTTGGCCGAGGGTAGCGGGGGAGATACGCAGTATTTT. The chain uses TRBV5-1 and TRBJ2-3; 9 bases are a match to TRBD2. CDR1 is SGHRS and CDR2 is YFSETQ in the germline V gene. The CDR3 is 16 residues long. Trimming cost V 0 bases and J 5 bases; bases outside gene matches: 7.

The V and J genes are TRBV6-1 and TRBJ2-1; no clear D gene. Germline-derived CDR1 and CDR2 are MNHNS and SASEGT. V was trimmed by 4 bases and J by 6 bases, leaving 7 bases between them. The CDR3 contains 12 residues. Written as DNA, the CDR3 is TGTGCCAGCAGTGTGCACAGCAATGAGCAGTTCTTC. The encoded protein is CASSVHSNEQFF.

The J gene is TRBJ2-7, the V gene TRBV28; 7 bases align to TRBD1. Trimming removed 8 bases from V and 6 bases from J; junction bases left unmatched: 13. The CDR3 totals 14 residues. Germline-derived CDR1 and CDR2 are MDHEN and SYDVKM. DNA of the CDR3: TGTGCCAGCGACCCCCAGGACAGGAAGGGCGAGCAGTACTTC. Its translation: CASDPQDRKGEQYF. Based on the CDR3 plus reference TRBV28 and TRBJ2-7, the full variable domain is DVKVTQSSRYLVKRTGEKVFLECVQDMDHENMFWYRQDPGLGLRLIYFSYDVKMKEKGDIPEGYSVSREKKERFSLILESASTNQTSMYLCASDPQDRKGEQYFGPGTRLTVT.

The V gene is TRBV4-1, the J gene TRBJ2-5; 12 bases agree with TRBD2. The V and J ends lost 5 bases and 4 bases, in that order; junction bases with no gene match: 8. Germline CDR1 MGHRA, CDR2 YSYEKL. The length of the CDR3 is 16 residues. CDR3 in amino acids: CASSAQPGLAGETQYF. CDR3 bases: TGCGCCAGCAGCGCTCAGCCGGGACTAGCGGGAGAGACCCAGTACTTC.

The chain joins TRBV6-1 to TRBJ1-3; maybe TRBD1 (5 bases). V shed 0 bases and J shed 0 bases, with 12 bases lying between them. In germline, CDR1 is MNHNS, CDR2 SASEGT. This CDR3 comprises 17 residues. The CDR3 DNA is TGTGCCAGCAGTGAAGCGTCCGGGAGGGGCTCTGGAAACACCATATATTTT. As protein: CASSEASGRGSGNTIYF.

The genes are TRBV6-6 and TRBJ1-2; 7 nucleotides align to TRBD1. V trimming: 6 bases; J trimming: 6 bases; junction bases outside the gene matches: 4. The germline V gene has CDR1 MNHNY and CDR2 SVGAGI (reference sequence). This CDR3 spans 12 amino acids. Written as DNA, the CDR3 is TGTGCCAGCAGCCACGGACAGGATGGCTACACCTTC. Protein product: CASSHGQDGYTF.

The chain employs TRBV9 and TRBJ2-7; maybe TRBD1 (6 bases). Trimming shortened V by 0 bases and J by 3 bases, and 13 bases separated the two germline ends. The CDR3 runs 15 residues. Germline CDR1 and CDR2: SGDLS and YYNGEE. CDR3 region: CASSVDGTLHYEQYF. CDR3 DNA sequence: TGTGCCAGCAGCGTAGATGGGACACTCCACTACGAGCAGTACTTC.

The rearrangement links TRBV7-3 to TRBJ1-6, with a weak D call TRBD1 (5 bases). This CDR3 is 14 amino acids long. Germline V gene data show CDR1 as SGHTA and CDR2 as FQGTGA. V lost 5 bases and J 9 bases, leaving 14 bases between the germline ends. The CDR3 nucleotides read TGTGCCAGCAGCGCGGGGACGGTCGGTTCACCCCTCCACTTT. It translates to CASSAGTVGSPLHF.

This chain joins TRBV7-2 and TRBJ2-7, with 7 bases aligning to TRBD2. The ends lost 5 bases at V and 6 bases at J; junction bases unmatched: 13. The CDR3 covers 15 residues. Germline loops: CDR1 SGHTA, CDR2 FQGNSA. The CDR3 is CASSPQRASGLEQYF. CDR3 in DNA: TGTGCCAGCAGCCCTCAGCGAGCTAGCGGCCTCGAGCAGTACTTC.

Details on this clone: The sample contains more than one DNA sequence encoding this CDR3. DNA for the CDR3: TGTGCCAGCAGCGACACAGGGGGCAATCAGCCCCAGCATTTT. It specifies CASSDTGGNQPQHF. The genes are TRBV2 and TRBJ1-5; 7 bases align to TRBD1. V lost 6 bases to trimming and J lost 2 bases; unmatched junction nucleotides: 4. Per the germline V gene, CDR1 is SNHLY and CDR2 is FYNNEI. The CDR3 totals 14 residues.

This sequence joins TRBV5-4 and TRBJ2-3; a possible D gene is TRBD1 (6 bases). Germline V gives CDR1 SGHNT, CDR2 YYREEE (reference sequence). V shed 0 bases and J shed 0 bases, with 11 bases lying between them. The CDR3 consists of 16 residues. The CDR3 DNA reads TGTGCCAGCAGCTTGGAGTGGGGGCTCAGCACAGATACGCAGTATTTT. Residues: CASSLEWGLSTDTQYF.

The V gene is TRBV19, the J gene TRBJ2-1; 8 nucleotides match TRBD2. From germline, CDR1 is LNHDA and CDR2 SQIVND (reference sequence). V lost 3 bases to trimming and J lost 7 bases; unmatched junction nucleotides: 8. CDR3 size: 15 residues. The CDR3 spells CASSIGGRWGNEQFF. The CDR3 DNA is TGTGCCAGTAGTATCGGCGGGAGGTGGGGGAATGAGCAGTTCTTC.

The chain uses TRBV6-1 and TRBJ1-5, with a tentative D call TRBD1 (6 bases). V lost 4 bases and J lost 2, with 15 bases in between. This CDR3 has 16 residues. Germline V gives CDR1 MNHNS, CDR2 SASEGT. The CDR3 region is CASSVQGTIGNQPQHF. The CDR3 bases are TGTGCCAGCAGTGTACAGGGTACGATAGGCAATCAGCCCCAGCATTTT.